The rows below give T cell receptor beta chains drawn from one sample of a study of blood T cell repertoires in COVID-19. The protocol was immunoSEQ multiplex PCR, while the TCRdb copy is restricted to in-frame clones and leaves out a portion. The repertoire holds about 200,000 clones, with roughly 82% as singletons. Sequencing input: PBMCs or T cells enriched from blood (not recorded which). Receptors were obtained from a man aged 35 to 55 with acute COVID-19. CDR3s include the opening cysteine and the closing phenylalanine or tryptophan. Fields, in order: V gene, D gene, clone size, J gene, CDR3 DNA, CDR3 protein. A D gene is named only where the DNA matches it firmly. The size of a clone is reported for some rows only, either as once, few or many, or as a class for expanded clones.

V gene: TRBV6-1; D gene: -; clone size: -; J gene: TRBJ2-3; CDR3 DNA: TGTGCCAGCAGTGAAGTCGTTGGCAGACACACAGATACGCAGTATTTT; CDR3 protein: CASSEVVGRHTDTQYF
V gene: TRBV16; D gene: -; clone size: -; J gene: TRBJ1-6; CDR3 DNA: TGTGCCAGCAGCCAATTCCAGGGATCCTATAATTCACCCCTCCACTTT; CDR3 protein: CASSQFQGSYNSPLHF
V gene: TRBV6-6; D gene: -; clone size: -; J gene: TRBJ2-7; CDR3 DNA: TGTGCCAGCAGCGCCGGACAGAGCTACGAGCAGTACTTC; CDR3 protein: CASSAGQSYEQYF
V gene: TRBV6-5; D gene: TRBD1; clone size: -; J gene: TRBJ2-2; CDR3 DNA: TGTGCCAGCAGGCGGGACAGGTTAAACACCGGGGAGCTGTTTTTT; CDR3 protein: CASRRDRLNTGELFF
V gene: TRBV5-5; D gene: -; clone size: -; J gene: TRBJ2-2; CDR3 DNA: TGTGCCAGCAGCTTGGCGGGCAAAGGGAGCCTGTACACCGGGGAGCTGTTTTTT; CDR3 protein: CASSLAGKGSLYTGELFF
V gene: TRBV7-9; D gene: -; clone size: -; J gene: TRBJ1-6; CDR3 DNA: TGTGCCAGCAGCCCCGGAGGAGAGGATTCACCCCTCCACTTT; CDR3 protein: CASSPGGEDSPLHF
V gene: TRBV15; D gene: -; clone size: -; J gene: TRBJ2-5; CDR3 DNA: TGTGCCACCAGCAGAGAGCGGCGGGAGACCCAGTACTTC; CDR3 protein: CATSRERRETQYF
V gene: TRBV7-8; D gene: TRBD1; clone size: -; J gene: TRBJ2-7; CDR3 DNA: TGTGCCAGCAGCGACGACAGGGCGTACGAGCAGTACTTC; CDR3 protein: CASSDDRAYEQYF
V gene: TRBV2; D gene: -; clone size: -; J gene: TRBJ1-1; CDR3 DNA: TGTGCCAGCCTTACAGGTAGCGGGAACACTGAAGCTTTCTTT; CDR3 protein: CASLTGSGNTEAFF
V gene: TRBV2; D gene: TRBD2; clone size: -; J gene: TRBJ2-3; CDR3 DNA: TGTGCCAGCAGTAGGGATTTAGCGGGTCACACAGATACGCAGTATTTT; CDR3 protein: CASSRDLAGHTDTQYF
V gene: TRBV18; D gene: -; clone size: once; J gene: TRBJ2-7; CDR3 DNA: TGTGCCAGCTCACCGGTCAGCGCCTACGAGCAGTACTTC; CDR3 protein: CASSPVSAYEQYF
V gene: TRBV27; D gene: -; clone size: -; J gene: TRBJ2-3; CDR3 DNA: TGTGCCAGCAAAATCTATAGGACAGCAGATACGCAGTATTTT; CDR3 protein: CASKIYRTADTQYF
V gene: TRBV30; D gene: TRBD1; clone size: -; J gene: TRBJ1-2; CDR3 DNA: TGTGTATCAACTGCAGGGGGTGTCTATGGCTACACCTTC; CDR3 protein: CVSTAGGVYGYTF
V gene: TRBV6-1; D gene: TRBD1; clone size: -; J gene: TRBJ2-6; CDR3 DNA: TGTGCCAGCAGTGACCGGGACAGGACATACTCTGGGGCCAACGTCCTGACTTTC; CDR3 protein: CASSDRDRTYSGANVLTF
V gene: TRBV29-1; D gene: -; clone size: few; J gene: TRBJ2-5; CDR3 DNA: TGCAGCGTGTCAACAGGGTTTAGAGAGACCCAGTACTTC; CDR3 protein: CSVSTGFRETQYF
V gene: TRBV2; D gene: TRBD1; clone size: -; J gene: TRBJ1-2; CDR3 DNA: TGTGCCAGCAGGAACAGGGGAGGTACCTATGGCTACACCTTC; CDR3 protein: CASRNRGGTYGYTF
V gene: TRBV27; D gene: -; clone size: few; J gene: TRBJ1-2; CDR3 DNA: TGTGCCAGCAGTTTATCGGCAGGGAATGGCTATGGCTACACCTTC; CDR3 protein: CASSLSAGNGYGYTF
V gene: TRBV7-9; D gene: TRBD1; clone size: -; J gene: TRBJ2-7; CDR3 DNA: TGTGCCAGCAGCGAATTGGGGACAGGGAAGAAGTACGAGCAGTACTTC; CDR3 protein: CASSELGTGKKYEQYF
V gene: TRBV6-4; D gene: -; clone size: -; J gene: TRBJ2-7; CDR3 DNA: TGTGCCAGCAGTGACGAGTTAGCGGAAAACATCTCCTACGAGCAGTACTTC; CDR3 protein: CASSDELAENISYEQYF
V gene: TRBV5-1; D gene: -; clone size: -; J gene: TRBJ2-3; CDR3 DNA: TGCGCCAGCAGCTTGGCTTGGAGAACAGATACGCAGTATTTT; CDR3 protein: CASSLAWRTDTQYF
V gene: TRBV5-1; D gene: -; clone size: -; J gene: TRBJ1-1; CDR3 DNA: TGCGCCAGCAGCTTGGTAGGGCAGGGTAGGACTGAAGCTTTCTTT; CDR3 protein: CASSLVGQGRTEAFF
V gene: TRBV7-3; D gene: TRBD1; clone size: -; J gene: TRBJ1-2; CDR3 DNA: TGTGCCAGCAGCCTACAACCGGGACAGGGATTCGGGTACACCTTC; CDR3 protein: CASSLQPGQGFGYTF
V gene: TRBV5-1; D gene: -; clone size: few; J gene: TRBJ1-2; CDR3 DNA: TGCGCCAGCAGCTTGGGACAACCCGGCGAAGGCTACACCTTC; CDR3 protein: CASSLGQPGEGYTF
V gene: TRBV4-1; D gene: TRBD2; clone size: -; J gene: TRBJ2-3; CDR3 DNA: TGCGCCAGCAGCCAAGCAGCGGGAAGGGCAGATACGCAGTATTTT; CDR3 protein: CASSQAAGRADTQYF
V gene: TRBV18; D gene: TRBD2; clone size: -; J gene: TRBJ2-1; CDR3 DNA: TGTGCCAGCTCACCACAGCGGGAGGACTACAATGAGCAGTTCTTC; CDR3 protein: CASSPQREDYNEQFF
V gene: TRBV28; D gene: -; clone size: once; J gene: TRBJ1-1; CDR3 DNA: TGTGCCAGCAGTCTCCCTGGAGATATGAACACTGAAGCTTTCTTT; CDR3 protein: CASSLPGDMNTEAFF
V gene: TRBV5-4; D gene: TRBD1; clone size: once; J gene: TRBJ2-7; CDR3 DNA: TGTGCCAGCAGCTCCCTTAGCCGGGGACAGGGTGTTTACGAGCAGTACTTC; CDR3 protein: CASSSLSRGQGVYEQYF
V gene: TRBV3-1/TRBV3-2; D gene: -; clone size: many; J gene: TRBJ2-7; CDR3 DNA: TGTGCCAGCAGCCAAGGAGATTTTAGCGGTTCCTACGAGCAGTACTTC; CDR3 protein: CASSQGDFSGSYEQYF
V gene: TRBV2; D gene: TRBD1; clone size: -; J gene: TRBJ1-5; CDR3 DNA: TGTGCCAGCAGTTGGGGCCCTCAGGGGGCGGGTCAGCCCCAGCATTTT; CDR3 protein: CASSWGPQGAGQPQHF
V gene: TRBV6-6; D gene: -; clone size: -; J gene: TRBJ1-1; CDR3 DNA: TGTGCCAGCAGCAAAGTAGGGTCGGGGACTGAAGCTTTCTTT; CDR3 protein: CASSKVGSGTEAFF
V gene: TRBV19; D gene: -; clone size: -; J gene: TRBJ1-2; CDR3 DNA: TGTGCCAGTAGTATTGGGGCTGTGCTTGGCTACACCTTC; CDR3 protein: CASSIGAVLGYTF
V gene: TRBV9; D gene: -; clone size: few; J gene: TRBJ1-5; CDR3 DNA: TGTGCCAGCAGCGAGGCCCCCGGGAGTCAGCCCCAGCATTTT; CDR3 protein: CASSEAPGSQPQHF
V gene: TRBV28; D gene: -; clone size: -; J gene: TRBJ2-7; CDR3 DNA: TGTGCCAGCAGTCTGGGAGGAAGTCGGGTCGAGCAGTACTTC; CDR3 protein: CASSLGGSRVEQYF
V gene: TRBV18; D gene: -; clone size: once; J gene: TRBJ1-2; CDR3 DNA: TGTGCCAGCTCACTTGAGTCGACAGCGTCAAATTGGGGCTACACCTTC; CDR3 protein: CASSLESTASNWGYTF
V gene: TRBV4-1; D gene: TRBD2; clone size: -; J gene: TRBJ2-7; CDR3 DNA: TGCGCCAGCAGCCAAGATTGGGGGGGTAGTCGCTCCTACGAGCAGTACTTC; CDR3 protein: CASSQDWGGSRSYEQYF
V gene: TRBV3-1/TRBV3-2; D gene: TRBD2; clone size: -; J gene: TRBJ2-7; CDR3 DNA: TGTGCCAGCAGCCACCCGGGACTAACCTACGAGCAGTACTTC; CDR3 protein: CASSHPGLTYEQYF
V gene: TRBV2; D gene: TRBD1; clone size: few; J gene: TRBJ1-1; CDR3 DNA: TGTGCCAGCAGTGGGGACAGAAACACTGAAGCTTTCTTT; CDR3 protein: CASSGDRNTEAFF
V gene: TRBV29-1; D gene: TRBD1; clone size: -; J gene: TRBJ2-7; CDR3 DNA: TGCAGCGTTCAGGACAGGACCTACGAGCAGTACTTC; CDR3 protein: CSVQDRTYEQYF
V gene: TRBV14; D gene: -; clone size: -; J gene: TRBJ2-3; CDR3 DNA: TGTGCCAGCAGCCAACACTTGCGGGATACGCAGTATTTT; CDR3 protein: CASSQHLRDTQYF
V gene: TRBV5-1; D gene: TRBD2; clone size: -; J gene: TRBJ2-1; CDR3 DNA: TGCGCCAGCGTATCTGGAGCGGGAAACTCCTACAATGAGCAGTTCTTC; CDR3 protein: CASVSGAGNSYNEQFF
V gene: TRBV7-6; D gene: TRBD2; clone size: -; J gene: TRBJ2-3; CDR3 DNA: TGTGCCAGCAGCTCGGACCTCGGACTAGCGGGAGAAGATACGCAGTATTTT; CDR3 protein: CASSSDLGLAGEDTQYF
V gene: TRBV7-2; D gene: -; clone size: -; J gene: TRBJ2-2; CDR3 DNA: TGTGCCAGCAGCTTGAACCAGGGTGGGAACACCGGGGAGCTGTTTTTT; CDR3 protein: CASSLNQGGNTGELFF
V gene: TRBV18; D gene: TRBD1; clone size: -; J gene: TRBJ2-2; CDR3 DNA: TGTGCCAGCTCCACTGACAGGGCTGGTCGATCGGGCACCGGGGAGCTGTTTTTT; CDR3 protein: CASSTDRAGRSGTGELFF
V gene: TRBV5-1; D gene: -; clone size: -; J gene: TRBJ1-2; CDR3 DNA: TGCGCCAGCAGCTCCACAGGGAATACTGGCTACACCTTC; CDR3 protein: CASSSTGNTGYTF
V gene: TRBV6-5; D gene: -; clone size: -; J gene: TRBJ2-7; CDR3 DNA: TGTGCCAGCAGTTCTCTGACTAGAAGCTCCTACGAGCAGTACTTC; CDR3 protein: CASSSLTRSSYEQYF
V gene: TRBV6-2/TRBV6-3; D gene: TRBD2; clone size: few; J gene: TRBJ2-1; CDR3 DNA: TGTGCCAGCACCCCGGGACTAGGCCGAGACGAAAATGAGCAGTTCTTC; CDR3 protein: CASTPGLGRDENEQFF
V gene: TRBV6-5; D gene: TRBD1; clone size: -; J gene: TRBJ2-7; CDR3 DNA: TGTGCCAGCAGCTTACAGGGGAGATCCTACGAGCAGTACTTC; CDR3 protein: CASSLQGRSYEQYF
V gene: TRBV4-1; D gene: -; clone size: -; J gene: TRBJ2-2; CDR3 DNA: TGCGCCAGCAGCCTCCCCGGAGGACAGCGGTCGAACACCGGGGAGCTGTTTTTT; CDR3 protein: CASSLPGGQRSNTGELFF